This T cell receptor (beta chain) is drawn from a study of blood T cell repertoires in COVID-19. In germline, CDR1 is MDHEN, CDR2 SYDVKM. The CDR3 covers 14 residues. The trim removed 1 base at V and 4 bases at J, leaving 3 bases unmatched. Sequenced by immunoSEQ multiplex PCR; TCRdb stores in-frame clones only, minus some. The table lists around 160,000 clones, around 80% of them singletons, with roughly 19% in the top ten. The specimen was peripheral blood. The rearrangement uses TRBV28 and TRBJ2-7; 8 bases line up with TRBD1. The clonotype was recovered from a woman of 80 years or more with acute or convalescent COVID-19. CDR3 loop: CASSLSGTGYEQYF. CDR3 sequence (DNA): TGTGCCAGCAGTTTATCAGGGACAGGATACGAGCAGTACTTC.